Sequencing of this TCR beta chain was carried out in a study of T cells in localized non-small cell lung cancer. CDR1 and CDR2 from the germline V gene are SGHTA and FQGTGA. This CDR3 spans 12 amino acids. V shed 5 bases and J 11 bases; nucleotides not matched to a gene: 5. Clones were sequenced by immunoSEQ multiplex PCR, and TCRdb holds only the in-frame ones, with some missing. The sample consists of nearly 40,000 clones, around nine tenths of them appearing once. Study-level results: A higher density of T cells in blood coincided with extended overall survival. Sequence data derive from only one tumor region, so heterogeneity remains possible. Adjacent lung tissue had a median 57 of the top 100 clones found in the tumor. Maximal T cell clonality occurred in uninvolved adjacent lung, with tumor ranking below it.

As concerns this clone: Its cognate antigen is unknown.

The sequencing used peripheral blood, collected before any cancer treatment. The TCR sequence derives from a man aged 18-55 years with stage I lung adenocarcinoma. The genes are TRBV7-3 and TRBJ2-1, with 8 bases aligning to TRBD2. The CDR3: CASSPGGGKQFF. The CDR3 nucleotides read TGTGCCAGCAGCCCCGGCGGGGGGAAGCAGTTCTTC.